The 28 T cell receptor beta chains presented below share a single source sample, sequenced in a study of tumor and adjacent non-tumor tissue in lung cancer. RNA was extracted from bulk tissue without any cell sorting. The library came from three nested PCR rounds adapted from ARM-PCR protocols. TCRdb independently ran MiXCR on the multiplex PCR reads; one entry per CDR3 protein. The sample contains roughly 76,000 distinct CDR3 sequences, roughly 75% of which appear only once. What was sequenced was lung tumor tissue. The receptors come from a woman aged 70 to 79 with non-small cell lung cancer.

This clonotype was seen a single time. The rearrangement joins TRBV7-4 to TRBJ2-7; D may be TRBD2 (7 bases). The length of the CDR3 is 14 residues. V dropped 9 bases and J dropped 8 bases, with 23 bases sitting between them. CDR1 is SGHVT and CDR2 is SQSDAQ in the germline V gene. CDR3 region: CASSPEWGGHKQYF. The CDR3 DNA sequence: TGTGCCAGTAGCCCCGAATGGGGGGGACACAAGCAGTACTTC.

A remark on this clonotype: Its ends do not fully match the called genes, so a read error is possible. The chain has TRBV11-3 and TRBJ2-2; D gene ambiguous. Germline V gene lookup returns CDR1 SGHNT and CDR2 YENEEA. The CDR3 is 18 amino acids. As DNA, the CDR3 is TGTGTCAGCAGCTTAAAAGGTTACGGACGGGCGGACACCGGGGAGCTGTTTTTT. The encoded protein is CVSSLKGYGRADTGELFF.

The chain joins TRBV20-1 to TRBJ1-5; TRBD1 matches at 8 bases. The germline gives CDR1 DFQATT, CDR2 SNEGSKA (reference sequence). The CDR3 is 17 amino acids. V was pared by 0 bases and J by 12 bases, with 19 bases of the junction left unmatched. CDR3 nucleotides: TGCAGTGCTAGAGATGACAGGGGTGGGCGTAGCAATCAACTCCAGCATTTT. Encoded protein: CSARDDRGGRSNQLQHF.

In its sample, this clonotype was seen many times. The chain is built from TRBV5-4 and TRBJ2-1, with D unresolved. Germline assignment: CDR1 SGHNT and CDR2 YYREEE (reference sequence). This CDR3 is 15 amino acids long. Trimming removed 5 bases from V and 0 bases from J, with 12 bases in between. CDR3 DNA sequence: TGTGCCAGCAGGCCTCTCGTGAGCTCCTACAATGAGCAGTTCTTC. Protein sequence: CASRPLVSSYNEQFF.

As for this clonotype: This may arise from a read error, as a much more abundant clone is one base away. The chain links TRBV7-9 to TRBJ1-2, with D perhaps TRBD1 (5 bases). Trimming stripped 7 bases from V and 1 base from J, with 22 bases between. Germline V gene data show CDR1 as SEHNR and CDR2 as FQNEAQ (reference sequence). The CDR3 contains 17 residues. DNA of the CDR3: TGTGCCAGCACCACATACGGGAGGACATGGAATAACTATGGCTACACCTTC. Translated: CASTTYGRTWNNYGYTF.

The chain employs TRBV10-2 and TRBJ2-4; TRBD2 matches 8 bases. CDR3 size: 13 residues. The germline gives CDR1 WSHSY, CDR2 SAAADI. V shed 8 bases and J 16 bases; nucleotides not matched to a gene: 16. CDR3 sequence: CASGATSGNILYF. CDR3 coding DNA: TGCGCCAGCGGGGCCACTAGCGGAAACATTCTATACTTC.

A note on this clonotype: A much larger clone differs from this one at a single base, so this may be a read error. This chain's CDR3 is CASSLGAGRLDNEEFF. The DNA of the CDR3 is TGTGCCAGCAGCTTAGGGGCGGGGAGGCTAGACAATGAGGAGTTCTTC. This chain uses TRBV13 with TRBJ2-1; possibly TRBD2 for D (6 bases). CDR1 and CDR2 from the germline V gene are PRHDT and FYEKMQ (reference sequence). The CDR3 length is 16 residues.

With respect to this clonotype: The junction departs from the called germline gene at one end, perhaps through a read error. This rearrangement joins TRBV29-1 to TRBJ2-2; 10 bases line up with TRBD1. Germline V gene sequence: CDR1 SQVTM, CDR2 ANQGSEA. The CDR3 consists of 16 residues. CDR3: CSTLIAPGQGSGELIF. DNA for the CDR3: TGCAGCACACTGATAGCCCCGGGACAGGGGTCCGGGGAGCTGATTTTT.

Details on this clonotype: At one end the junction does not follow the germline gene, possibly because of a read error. The CDR3 here is CAGRYSLGEGEETQYF. The CDR3 DNA is TGTGCCGGCAGATATTCGCTTGGGGAGGGGGAAGAGACCCAGTACTTC. The chain couples TRBV6-5 to TRBJ2-5, with D perhaps TRBD2 (7 bases). Germline-derived CDR1 and CDR2 are MNHEY and SVGAGI. The CDR3 runs to 16 residues.

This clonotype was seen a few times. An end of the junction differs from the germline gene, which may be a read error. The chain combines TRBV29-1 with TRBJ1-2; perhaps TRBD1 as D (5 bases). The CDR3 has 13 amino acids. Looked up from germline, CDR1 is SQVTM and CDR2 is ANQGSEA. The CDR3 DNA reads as TGCAGCACGAGGGGAGGTTCTAACTATGGCCACGCCTTC. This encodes CSTRGGSNYGHAF. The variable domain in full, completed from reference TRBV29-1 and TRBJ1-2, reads SAVISQKPSRDICQRGTSLTIQCQVDSQVTMMFWYRQQPGQSLTLIATANQGSEATYESGFVIDKFPISRPNLTFSTLTVSNMSPEDSSIYLCSTRGGSNYGHAFGSGTRLTVV.

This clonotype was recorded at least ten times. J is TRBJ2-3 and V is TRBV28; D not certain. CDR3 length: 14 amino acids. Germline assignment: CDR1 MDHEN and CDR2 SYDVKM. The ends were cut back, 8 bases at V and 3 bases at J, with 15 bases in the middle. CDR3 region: CASGNNDGTDTQYF. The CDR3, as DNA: TGTGCCAGCGGGAACAACGATGGGACAGATACGCAGTATTTT.

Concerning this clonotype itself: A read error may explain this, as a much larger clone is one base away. Here the CDR3 DNA reads TGTGCCAGCTGGTCCCTCACAGGGTTCACTGAAGCTTTCTTT. Translation: CASWSLTGFTEAFF. This sequence joins TRBV28 and TRBJ1-1; D possibly corresponds to TRBD1 (6 bases). In germline, CDR1 is MDHEN, CDR2 SYDVKM. V lost 8 bases to trimming and J lost 4 bases, with 17 bases between them. CDR3 length equals 14 residues. Based on the CDR3 plus reference TRBV28 and TRBJ1-1, the full variable domain is DVKVTQSSRYLVKRTGEKVFLECVQDMDHENMFWYRQDPGLGLRLIYFSYDVKMKEKGDIPEGYSVSREKKERFSLILESASTNQTSMYLCASWSLTGFTEAFFGQGTRLTVV.

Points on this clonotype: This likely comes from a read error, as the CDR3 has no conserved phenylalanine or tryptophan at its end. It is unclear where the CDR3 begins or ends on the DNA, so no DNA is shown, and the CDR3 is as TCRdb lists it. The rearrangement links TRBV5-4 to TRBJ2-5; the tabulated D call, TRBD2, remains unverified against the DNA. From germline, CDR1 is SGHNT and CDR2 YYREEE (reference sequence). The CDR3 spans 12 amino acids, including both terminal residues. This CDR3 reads CASSRDSETQYL.

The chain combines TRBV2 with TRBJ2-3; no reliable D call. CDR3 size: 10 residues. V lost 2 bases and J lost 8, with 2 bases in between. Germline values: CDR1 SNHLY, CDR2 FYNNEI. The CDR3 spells CASSERTQYF. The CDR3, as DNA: TGTGCCAGCAGTGAACGTACGCAGTATTTT. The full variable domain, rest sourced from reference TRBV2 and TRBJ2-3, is EPEVTQTPSHQVTQMGQEVILRCVPISNHLYFYWYRQILGQKVEFLVSFYNNEISEKSEIFDDQFSVERPDGSNFTLKIRSTKLEDSAMYFCASSERTQYFGPGTRLTVL.

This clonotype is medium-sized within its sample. The CDR3 spells CSVVEGYGYTF. The CDR3 DNA reads as TGCAGCGTTGTCGAAGGCTATGGCTACACCTTC. V usage is TRBV29-1 and J usage is TRBJ1-2; unclear D gene. In germline, CDR1 is SQVTM, CDR2 ANQGSEA. The germline V and J ends were trimmed by 4 bases and 4 bases, with 7 bases remaining between them. The CDR3 totals 11 residues.

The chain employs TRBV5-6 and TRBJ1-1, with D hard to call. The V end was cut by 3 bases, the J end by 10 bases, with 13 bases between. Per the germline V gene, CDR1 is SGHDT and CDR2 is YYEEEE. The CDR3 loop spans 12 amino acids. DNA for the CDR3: TGTGCCAGCAGCTCCGGACTCGGTTTAGCTTTCTTT. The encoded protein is CASSSGLGLAFF.

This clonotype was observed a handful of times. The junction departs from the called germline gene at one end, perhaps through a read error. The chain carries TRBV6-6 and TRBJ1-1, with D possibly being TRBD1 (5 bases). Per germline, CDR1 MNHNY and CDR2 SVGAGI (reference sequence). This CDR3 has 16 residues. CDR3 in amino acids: CVSSYSRSGRDTEAFF. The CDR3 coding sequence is TGTGTCAGCAGTTACTCGAGGTCGGGACGTGACACTGAAGCTTTCTTT.

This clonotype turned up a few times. CDR3: CASSLPIQGLVSNEQFF. The CDR3 nucleotides read TGTGCCAGCAGCCTTCCAATTCAGGGGTTAGTGTCAAATGAGCAGTTCTTC. The V gene is TRBV7-9, the J gene TRBJ2-1; tentative D call: TRBD1 (6 bases). In germline, CDR1 is SEHNR, CDR2 FQNEAQ (reference sequence). The CDR3 extends over 17 amino acids. V was shortened by 5 bases and J by 7 bases, with 24 bases between the two germline ends. Full variable domain (outside the CDR3, taken from reference TRBV7-9 and TRBJ2-1): DTGVSQNPRHKITKRGQNVTFRCDPISEHNRLYWYRQTLGQGPEFLTYFQNEAQLEKSRLLSDRFSAERPKGSFSTLEIQRTEQGDSAMYLCASSLPIQGLVSNEQFFGPGTRLTVL.

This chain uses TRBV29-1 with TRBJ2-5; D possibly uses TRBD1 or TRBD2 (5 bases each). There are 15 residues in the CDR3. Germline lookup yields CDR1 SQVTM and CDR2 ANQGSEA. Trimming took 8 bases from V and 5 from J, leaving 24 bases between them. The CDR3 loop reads CSINPHGDAWETQYF. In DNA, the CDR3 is TGCAGCATCAACCCTCACGGGGACGCTTGGGAGACCCAGTACTTC.

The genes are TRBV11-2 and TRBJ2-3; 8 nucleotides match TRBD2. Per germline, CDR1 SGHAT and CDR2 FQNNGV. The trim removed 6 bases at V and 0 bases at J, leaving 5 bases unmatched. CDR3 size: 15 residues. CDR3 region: CASRKASGSTDTQYF. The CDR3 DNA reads TGTGCCAGCAGGAAAGCTAGCGGGAGCACAGATACGCAGTATTTT.

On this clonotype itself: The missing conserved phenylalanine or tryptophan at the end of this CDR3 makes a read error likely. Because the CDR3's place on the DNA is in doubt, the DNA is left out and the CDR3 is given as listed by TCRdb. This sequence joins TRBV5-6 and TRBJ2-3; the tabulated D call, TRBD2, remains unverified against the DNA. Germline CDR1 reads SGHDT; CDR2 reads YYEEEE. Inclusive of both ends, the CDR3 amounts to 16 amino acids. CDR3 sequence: CASLPTDGPITDTQCL.

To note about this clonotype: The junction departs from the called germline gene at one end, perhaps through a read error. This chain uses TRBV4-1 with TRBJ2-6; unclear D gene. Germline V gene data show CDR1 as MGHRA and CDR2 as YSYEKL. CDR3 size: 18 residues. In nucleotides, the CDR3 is TGCTCCAGCAGCCTCAACAAGAAGTGGGATGCTGGGGCCAACGTCCTGACTTTC. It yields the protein CSSSLNKKWDAGANVLTF.

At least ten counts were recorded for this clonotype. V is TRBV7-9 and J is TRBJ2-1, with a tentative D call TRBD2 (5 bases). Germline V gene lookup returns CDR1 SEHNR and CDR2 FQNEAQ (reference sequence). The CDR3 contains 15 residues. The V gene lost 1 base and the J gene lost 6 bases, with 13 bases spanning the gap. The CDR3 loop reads CASSLVAIGSNEQFF. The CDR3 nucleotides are TGTGCCAGCAGCTTAGTAGCGATCGGGTCCAATGAGCAGTTCTTC. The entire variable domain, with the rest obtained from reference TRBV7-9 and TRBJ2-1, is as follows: DTGVSQNPRHKITKRGQNVTFRCDPISEHNRLYWYRQTLGQGPEFLTYFQNEAQLEKSRLLSDRFSAERPKGSFSTLEIQRTEQGDSAMYLCASSLVAIGSNEQFFGPGTRLTVL.

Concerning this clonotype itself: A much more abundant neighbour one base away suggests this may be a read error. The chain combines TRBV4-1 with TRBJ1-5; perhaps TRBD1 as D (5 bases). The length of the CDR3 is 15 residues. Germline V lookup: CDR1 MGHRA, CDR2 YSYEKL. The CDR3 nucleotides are TGCGCCAGCAGCCAGGTAGGCAGGGAAGGTCAGCCCCAGCGTTTT. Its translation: CASSQVGREGQPQRF.

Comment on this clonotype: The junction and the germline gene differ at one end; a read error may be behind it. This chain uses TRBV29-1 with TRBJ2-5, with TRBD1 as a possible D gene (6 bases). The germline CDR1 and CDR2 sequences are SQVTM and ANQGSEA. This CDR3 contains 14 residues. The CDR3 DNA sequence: TGCAGCCTTGAGGGGACACAACTTCAAGAGACCCAGTACTTC. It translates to CSLEGTQLQETQYF.

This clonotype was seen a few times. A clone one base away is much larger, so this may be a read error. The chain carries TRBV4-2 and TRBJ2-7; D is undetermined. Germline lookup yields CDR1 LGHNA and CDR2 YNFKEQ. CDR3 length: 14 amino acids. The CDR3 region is CASGQDLGNREQYF. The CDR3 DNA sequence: TGTGCCAGCGGCCAAGATCTCGGAAATCGGGAGCAGTACTTC.

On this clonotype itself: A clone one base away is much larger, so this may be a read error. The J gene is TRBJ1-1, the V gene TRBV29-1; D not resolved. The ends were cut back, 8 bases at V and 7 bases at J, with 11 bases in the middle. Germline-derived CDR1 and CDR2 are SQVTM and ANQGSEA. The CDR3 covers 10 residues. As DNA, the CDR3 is TGCAGCATCCTACATGATGAAGCTTTCTTT. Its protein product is CSILHDEAFF.

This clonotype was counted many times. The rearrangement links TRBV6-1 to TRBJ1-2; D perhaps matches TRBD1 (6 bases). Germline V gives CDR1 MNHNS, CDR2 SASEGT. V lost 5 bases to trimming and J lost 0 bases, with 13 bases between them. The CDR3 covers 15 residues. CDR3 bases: TGTGCCAGCAGTTCCATGGACAGTACTAACTATGGCTACACCTTC. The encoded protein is CASSSMDSTNYGYTF.